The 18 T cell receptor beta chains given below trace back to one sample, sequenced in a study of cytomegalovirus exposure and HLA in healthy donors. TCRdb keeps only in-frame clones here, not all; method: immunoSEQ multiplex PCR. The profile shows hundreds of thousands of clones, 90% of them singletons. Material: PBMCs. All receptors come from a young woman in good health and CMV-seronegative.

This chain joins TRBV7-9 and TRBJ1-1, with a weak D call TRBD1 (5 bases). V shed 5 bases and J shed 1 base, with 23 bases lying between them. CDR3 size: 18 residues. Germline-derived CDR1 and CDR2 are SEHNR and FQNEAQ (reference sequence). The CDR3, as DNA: TGTGCCAGCAGCCAGCCGAGGACCAGGGATCTTTCGAACACTGAAGCTTTCTTT. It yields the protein CASSQPRTRDLSNTEAFF.

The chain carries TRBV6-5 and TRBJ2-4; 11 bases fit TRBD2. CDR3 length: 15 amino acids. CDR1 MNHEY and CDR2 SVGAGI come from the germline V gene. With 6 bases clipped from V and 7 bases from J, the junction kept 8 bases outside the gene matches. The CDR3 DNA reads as TGTGCCAGCAGCACACTAGCGGGAGTTGGGAACATTCAGTACTTC. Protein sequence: CASSTLAGVGNIQYF.

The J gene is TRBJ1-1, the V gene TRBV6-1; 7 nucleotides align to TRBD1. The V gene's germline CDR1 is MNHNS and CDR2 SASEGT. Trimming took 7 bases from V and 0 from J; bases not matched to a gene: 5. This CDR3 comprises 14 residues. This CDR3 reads CASINRGVNTEAFF. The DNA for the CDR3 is TGTGCCAGCATCAACAGGGGCGTGAACACTGAAGCTTTCTTT.

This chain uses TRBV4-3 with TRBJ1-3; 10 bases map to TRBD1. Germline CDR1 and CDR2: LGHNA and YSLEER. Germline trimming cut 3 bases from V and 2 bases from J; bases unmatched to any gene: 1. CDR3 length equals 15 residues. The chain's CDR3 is CASSHGTGAGNTIYF. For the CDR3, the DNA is TGCGCCAGCAGCCATGGGACAGGGGCTGGAAACACCATATATTTT.

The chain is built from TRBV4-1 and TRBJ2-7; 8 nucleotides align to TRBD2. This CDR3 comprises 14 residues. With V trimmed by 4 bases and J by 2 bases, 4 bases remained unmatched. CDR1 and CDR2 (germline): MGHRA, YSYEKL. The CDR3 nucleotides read TGCGCCAGCAGCCTGACTAGCGAAACCTACGAGCAGTACTTC. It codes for CASSLTSETYEQYF.

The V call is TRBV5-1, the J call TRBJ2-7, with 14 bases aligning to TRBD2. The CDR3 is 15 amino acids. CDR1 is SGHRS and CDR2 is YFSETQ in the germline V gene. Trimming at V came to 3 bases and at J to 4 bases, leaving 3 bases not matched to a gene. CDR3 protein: CASSWGLAGEYEQYF. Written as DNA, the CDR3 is TGCGCCAGCAGCTGGGGACTAGCGGGAGAATACGAGCAGTACTTC.

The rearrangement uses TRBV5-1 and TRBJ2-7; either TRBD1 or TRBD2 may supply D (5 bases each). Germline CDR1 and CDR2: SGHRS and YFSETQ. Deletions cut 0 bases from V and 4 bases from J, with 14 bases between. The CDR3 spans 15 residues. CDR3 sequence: CASSLAAGTWYEQYF. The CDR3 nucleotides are TGCGCCAGCAGCTTGGCTGCAGGGACGTGGTACGAGCAGTACTTC.

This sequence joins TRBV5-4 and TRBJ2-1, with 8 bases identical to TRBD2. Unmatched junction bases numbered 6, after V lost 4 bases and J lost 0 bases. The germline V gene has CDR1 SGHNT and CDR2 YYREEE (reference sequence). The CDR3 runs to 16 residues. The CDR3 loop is CASSPAGGASYNEQFF. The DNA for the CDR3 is TGTGCCAGCAGCCCCGCCGGGGGGGCCTCCTACAATGAGCAGTTCTTC.

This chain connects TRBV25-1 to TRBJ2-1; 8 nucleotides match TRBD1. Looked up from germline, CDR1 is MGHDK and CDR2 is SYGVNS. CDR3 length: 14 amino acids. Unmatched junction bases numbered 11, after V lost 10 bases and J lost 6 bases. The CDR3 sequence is CAIQTDRVGNEQFF. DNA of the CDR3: TGTGCCATTCAAACGGACAGGGTAGGCAATGAGCAGTTCTTC.

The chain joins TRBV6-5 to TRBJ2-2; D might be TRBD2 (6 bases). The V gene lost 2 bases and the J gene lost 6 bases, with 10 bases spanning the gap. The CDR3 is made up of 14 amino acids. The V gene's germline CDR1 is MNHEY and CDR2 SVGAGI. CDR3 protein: CASSYGGTAGELFF. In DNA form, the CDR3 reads TGTGCCAGCAGTTACGGGGGGACTGCCGGGGAGCTGTTTTTT.

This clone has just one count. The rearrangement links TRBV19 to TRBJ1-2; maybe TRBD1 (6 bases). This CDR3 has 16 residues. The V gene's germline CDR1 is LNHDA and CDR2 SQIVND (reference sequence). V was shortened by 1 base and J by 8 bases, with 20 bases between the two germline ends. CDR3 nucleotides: TGTGCCAGTAGTATAGCCTACGAAGTGACAGGTCGGGGCTACACCTTC. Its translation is CASSIAYEVTGRGYTF.

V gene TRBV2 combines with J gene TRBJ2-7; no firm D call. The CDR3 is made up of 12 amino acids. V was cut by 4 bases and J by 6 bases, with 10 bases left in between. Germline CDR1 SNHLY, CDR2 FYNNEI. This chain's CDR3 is CASSASPTEQYF. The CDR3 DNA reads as TGTGCCAGCAGTGCCTCCCCCACCGAGCAGTACTTC.

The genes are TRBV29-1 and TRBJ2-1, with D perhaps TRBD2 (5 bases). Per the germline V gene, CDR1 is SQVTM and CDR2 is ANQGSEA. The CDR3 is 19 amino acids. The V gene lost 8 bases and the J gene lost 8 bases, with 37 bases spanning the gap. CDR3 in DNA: TGCAGCTTCCTTTCATCAACTCCCCAGGAGACTATTTCGTCGGATGAGCAGTTCTTC. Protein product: CSFLSSTPQETISSDEQFF.

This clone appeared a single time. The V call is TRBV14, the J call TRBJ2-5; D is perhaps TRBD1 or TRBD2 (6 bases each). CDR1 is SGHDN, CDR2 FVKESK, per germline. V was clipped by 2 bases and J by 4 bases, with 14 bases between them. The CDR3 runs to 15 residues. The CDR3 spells CASSQSLGGIETQYF. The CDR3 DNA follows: TGTGCCAGCAGCCAATCCCTAGGGGGGATAGAGACCCAGTACTTC.

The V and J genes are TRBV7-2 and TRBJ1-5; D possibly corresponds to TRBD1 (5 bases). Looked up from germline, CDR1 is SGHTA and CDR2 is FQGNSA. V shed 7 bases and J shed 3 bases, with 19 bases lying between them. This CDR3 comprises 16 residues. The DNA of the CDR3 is TGTGCCAGCACCCATGGGGGGAGTTGGTCCAATCAGCCCCAGCATTTT. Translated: CASTHGGSWSNQPQHF.

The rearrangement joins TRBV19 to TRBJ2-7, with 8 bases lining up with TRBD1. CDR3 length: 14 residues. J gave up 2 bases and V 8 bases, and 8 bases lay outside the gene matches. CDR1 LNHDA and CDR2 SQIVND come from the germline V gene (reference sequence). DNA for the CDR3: TGTGCCAGTGGCGTCAGGGGGCCCCCCTACGAGCAGTACTTC. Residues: CASGVRGPPYEQYF. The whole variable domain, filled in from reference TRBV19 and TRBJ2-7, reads DGGITQSPKYLFRKEGQNVTLSCEQNLNHDAMYWYRQDPGQGLRLIYYSQIVNDFQKGDIAEGYSVSREKKESFPLTVTSAQKNPTAFYLCASGVRGPPYEQYFGPGTRLTVT.

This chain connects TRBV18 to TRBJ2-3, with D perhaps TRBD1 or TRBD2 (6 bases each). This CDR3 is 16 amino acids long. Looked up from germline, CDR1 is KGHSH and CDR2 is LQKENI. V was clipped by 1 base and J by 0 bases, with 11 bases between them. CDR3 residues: CASSPLTGTSTDTQYF. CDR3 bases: TGTGCCAGCTCACCACTCACAGGGACTAGCACAGATACGCAGTATTTT. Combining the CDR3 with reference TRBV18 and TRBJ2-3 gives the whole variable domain NAGVMQNPRHLVRRRGQEARLRCSPMKGHSHVYWYRQLPEEGLKFMVYLQKENIIDESGMPKERFSAEFPKEGPSILRIQQVVRGDSAAYFCASSPLTGTSTDTQYFGPGTRLTVL.

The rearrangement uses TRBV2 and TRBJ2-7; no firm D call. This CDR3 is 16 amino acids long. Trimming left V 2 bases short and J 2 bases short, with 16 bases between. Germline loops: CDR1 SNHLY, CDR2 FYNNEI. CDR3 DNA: TGTGCCAGCAGTGAAAGAGGTCAGCTTGGGACCTACGAGCAGTACTTC. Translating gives CASSERGQLGTYEQYF.